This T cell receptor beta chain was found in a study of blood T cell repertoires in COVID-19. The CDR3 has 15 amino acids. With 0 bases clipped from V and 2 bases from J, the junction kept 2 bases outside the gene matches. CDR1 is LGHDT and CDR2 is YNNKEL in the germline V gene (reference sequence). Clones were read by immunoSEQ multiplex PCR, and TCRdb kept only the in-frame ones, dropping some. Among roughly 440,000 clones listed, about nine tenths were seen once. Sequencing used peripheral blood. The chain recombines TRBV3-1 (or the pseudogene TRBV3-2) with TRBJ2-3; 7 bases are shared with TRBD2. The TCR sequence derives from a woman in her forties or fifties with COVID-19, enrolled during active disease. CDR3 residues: CASSQDTSATDTQYF. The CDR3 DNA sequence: TGTGCCAGCAGCCAAGACACTAGCGCCACAGATACGCAGTATTTT.